Each of the 16 T cell receptor beta chains below was sequenced from the same sample in a study of metastatic and nonmetastatic thyroid tumors. Using MiXCR, TCRdb re-called clones from the PCR reads. The data show around 36,000 clones, around 28% seen once. The entire patient cohort was treatment-naive prior to thyroid surgery. The material sequenced was blood. These TCRs come from a female donor with papillary thyroid cancer or a benign thyroid nodule (not recorded which). Some clones in this sample may be carry-over from other donors' samples.

This clone was recorded many times. The chain combines TRBV30 with TRBJ2-1; the match to TRBD2 covers 7 bases. The CDR3 has 15 residues. The germline V gene has CDR1 GTSNPN and CDR2 SVGIG (reference sequence). The V segment lost 2 bases and the J segment 4 bases; nucleotides outside the gene matches: 8. The CDR3 DNA follows: TGTGCCTGGAGTTTCGGCGGGGGATTTTACAATGAGCAGTTCTTC. It codes for CAWSFGGGFYNEQFF.

This clone was found many times. This chain joins TRBV27 and TRBJ2-4; unclear D gene. This CDR3 spans 14 amino acids. The V and J ends lost 5 bases and 0 bases respectively, with 8 bases between them. Germline V gene lookup returns CDR1 MNHEY and CDR2 SMNVEV (reference sequence). The CDR3 region is CASSASVAKNIQYF. The DNA for the CDR3 is TGTGCCAGCAGTGCCTCAGTAGCCAAAAACATTCAGTACTTC.

A word on this clone: Just one base apart from a much larger clone, this may be a read error. This chain joins TRBV2 and TRBJ1-3; TRBD1 aligns across 8 bases. The CDR3 sequence is 14 residues long. Trimming took 7 bases from V and 5 from J; bases not matched to a gene: 7. Germline CDR1 and CDR2: SNHLY and FYNNEI. CDR3 DNA sequence: TGTGCCAGCATGGTTGACAGGGGAAGAAACACCATATATTTT. Translation gives CASMVDRGRNTIYF.

V is TRBV2 and J is TRBJ2-5; the match to TRBD2 covers 8 bases. The CDR3 is 15 residues long. Germline V gene lookup returns CDR1 SNHLY and CDR2 FYNNEI. V gave up 6 bases and J gave up 4 bases; unmatched junction bases: 10. The CDR3 bases are TGTGCCAGCAGCGCCGGGGGGGCCCGGGGAGAGACCCAGTACTTC. It yields the protein CASSAGGARGETQYF.

This chain connects TRBV4-1 to TRBJ1-1; D is unclear. Trimming removed 5 bases from V and 1 base from J, with 5 bases in between. Germline values: CDR1 MGHRA, CDR2 YSYEKL. There are 12 residues in the CDR3. CDR3 amino acids: CASSGRNTEAFF. CDR3 DNA sequence: TGCGCCAGCAGCGGGCGGAACACTGAAGCTTTCTTT.

The genes are TRBV24-1 and TRBJ2-1, with 13 bases aligning to TRBD2. Germline V CDR1 and CDR2: KGHDR, SFDVKD. The CDR3 has 16 amino acids. Trimming took 4 bases from V and 8 from J; bases not matched to a gene: 7. The CDR3 coding sequence is TGTGCCACCAGTGACCCGGGACTAGCGGGGAGGGATGAGCAGTTCTTC. Its translation is CATSDPGLAGRDEQFF.

This clone has a count of ten or more. V and J are TRBV7-8 and TRBJ2-1; 8 bases fit TRBD1. Germline V gene sequence: CDR1 SGHVS, CDR2 FQNEAQ. The J segment lost 1 base and the V segment lost 2 bases, leaving 4 bases of the junction unmatched. The CDR3 contains 16 residues. The CDR3 nucleotides are TGTGCCAGCAGCTTACCAGGGGGCGCGTCCTACAATGAGCAGTTCTTC. Translating it yields CASSLPGGASYNEQFF.

This clone came up many times. This chain's CDR3 is CASSPGRKNTEAFF. The CDR3 nucleotides read TGTGCCAGCAGCCCGGGACGGAAGAACACTGAAGCTTTCTTT. The chain uses TRBV7-8 and TRBJ1-1; possibly TRBD1 for D (5 bases). In germline, CDR1 is SGHVS, CDR2 FQNEAQ. The CDR3 loop spans 14 amino acids. V shed 5 bases and J shed 1 base, with 11 bases lying between them.

This sequence joins TRBV11-1 and TRBJ2-2; 10 nucleotides match TRBD2. Germline V gives CDR1 SGHAT, CDR2 FQDESV (reference sequence). The CDR3 totals 18 residues. After removal of 1 base from V and 7 bases from J, the junction contained 12 bases not matched to a gene. CDR3 loop: CASSLVLASGSPIGELFF. The CDR3 nucleotides read TGTGCCAGCAGCTTAGTTTTGGCTAGCGGGAGTCCTATCGGGGAGCTGTTTTTT.

As regards this clone: The germline gene is not matched at one end of the junction; a read error may be the cause. The V gene is TRBV20-1, the J gene TRBJ2-5; D is ambiguous. In germline, CDR1 is DFQATT, CDR2 SNEGSKA (reference sequence). The CDR3 sequence is 13 residues long. This CDR3 reads CSASSGPKETQYF. The CDR3 DNA reads TGCAGTGCTAGTTCGGGTCCTAAAGAGACACAGTACTTC.

The table lists this clone with many counts. This chain connects TRBV28 to TRBJ2-2; D remains unclear. The germline gives CDR1 MDHEN, CDR2 SYDVKM. The CDR3 loop spans 14 amino acids. With 11 bases removed from V and 0 bases from J, the gap between germline ends came to 13 bases. Here the CDR3 DNA reads TGTGCCGCCCTGACCACCCCGAACACCGGGGAGCTGTTTTTT. It yields the protein CAALTTPNTGELFF.

This clone was seen a handful of times. The chain recombines TRBV28 with TRBJ1-1, with 7 bases fitting TRBD1. CDR1 is MDHEN and CDR2 is SYDVKM in the germline V gene. This CDR3 is 16 amino acids long. Trimming took 8 bases from V and 0 from J; bases not matched to a gene: 12. CDR3: CASPPEQGFMNTEAFF. As DNA, the CDR3 is TGTGCCAGCCCTCCAGAACAGGGGTTCATGAACACTGAAGCTTTCTTT.

In this sample, this clone turned up a few times. This chain joins TRBV27 and TRBJ2-1; TRBD2 matches 10 bases. This CDR3 contains 17 residues. Germline CDR1 and CDR2: MNHEY and SMNVEV (reference sequence). The trim removed 1 base at V and 4 bases at J, leaving 7 bases unmatched. The CDR3 DNA is TGTGCCAGCAGTTTATTGGCTAGCGGGAGACCATACAATGAGCAGTTCTTC. It yields the protein CASSLLASGRPYNEQFF.

This clone was observed a single time. This chain uses TRBV20-1 with TRBJ2-7; D gene ambiguous. Trimming took off 6 bases at V and 1 base at J, with 22 bases between the two ends. This CDR3 has 16 residues. In germline, CDR1 is DFQATT, CDR2 SNEGSKA (reference sequence). CDR3 amino acids: CSAISSADPRSYEQYF. CDR3 DNA sequence: TGCAGTGCCATATCCTCCGCGGATCCACGATCCTACGAGCAGTACTTC.

This clone has at least ten counts. This sequence joins TRBV3-1 and TRBJ1-3; maybe TRBD1 (5 bases). The V gene lost 2 bases and the J gene lost 7 bases, with 15 bases spanning the gap. Germline CDR1 and CDR2: LGHDT and YNNKEL (reference sequence). The CDR3 contains 15 residues. CDR3 in amino acids: CASSQRDGRGNTIYF. Here the CDR3 DNA reads TGTGCCAGCAGCCAAAGGGACGGTCGAGGTAACACCATATATTTT.

This clone was counted at least ten times. The CDR3 protein is CASSESILQAFF. The CDR3 region has the DNA TGCGCCAGCAGTGAGTCAATCCTACAAGCTTTCTTT. The V call is TRBV10-2, the J call TRBJ1-1; no clear D gene. Germline V gives CDR1 WSHSY, CDR2 SAAADI. Trimming removed 0 bases from V and 9 bases from J, with 8 bases in between. The CDR3 spans 12 residues.